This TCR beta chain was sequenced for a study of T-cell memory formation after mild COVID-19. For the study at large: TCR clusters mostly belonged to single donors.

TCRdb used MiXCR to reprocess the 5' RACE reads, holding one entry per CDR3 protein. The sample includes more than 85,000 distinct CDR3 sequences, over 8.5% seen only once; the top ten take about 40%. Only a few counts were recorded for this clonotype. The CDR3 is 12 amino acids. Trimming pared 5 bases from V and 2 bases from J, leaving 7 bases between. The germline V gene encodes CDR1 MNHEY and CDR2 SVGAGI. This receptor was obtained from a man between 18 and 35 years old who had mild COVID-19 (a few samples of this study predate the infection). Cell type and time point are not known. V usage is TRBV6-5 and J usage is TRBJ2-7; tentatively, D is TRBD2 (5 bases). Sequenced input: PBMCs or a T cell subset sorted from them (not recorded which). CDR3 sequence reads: CASSAGAYEQYF. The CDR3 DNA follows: TGTGCCAGCAGTGCCGGGGCCTACGAGCAGTACTTC.